Sequencing of this T cell receptor (beta chain) was carried out in a study of cytotoxic CD8 clonotypes in ibrutinib-treated CLL. Study-wide results and limits: Treatment saw public clonotypes, which were uncommon, either contract or stay stable.

Remarks on this clone: Its antigen is not identified.

The length of the CDR3 is 14 residues. Germline CDR1 is SEHNR and CDR2 is FQNEAQ (reference sequence). V dropped 4 bases and J dropped 6; count of bases not matched to a gene: 9. TCRdb's copy holds only in-frame clones and misses some; the assay was immunoSEQ multiplex PCR. The table records about 97,000 clones, 70% to 80% of them present only once. This TCR came from a human donor with chronic lymphocytic leukemia. Sequencing was performed on PBMCs, taken after 12 months of ibrutinib treatment. The chain joins TRBV7-9 to TRBJ2-7; 7 bases match TRBD1. The CDR3 DNA reads TGTGCCAGCAGCTCATACAGGGGAAAGGGCGAGCAGTACTTC. Amino acid sequence: CASSSYRGKGEQYF.